A selection of T cell receptor beta chains follows, all from one sample in a study of immune evolution from preneoplasia to lung adenocarcinoma. Clones were read by immunoSEQ multiplex PCR, and TCRdb kept only the in-frame ones, dropping some. The sample lists 9,500 to 13,000 clones; about 84% were seen once. The sample taken for sequencing was FFPE minimally invasive lung adenocarcinoma tissue. All receptors derive from a person aged 65-85 years with lung adenocarcinoma. Both conserved end residues are part of each CDR3. D genes are given only for firm matches. Where a row states a size, it is once, few, many or the class of an expanded clone; other rows omit it.

CDR3: CASSLDPGSTGELFF
DNA: TGCGCCAGCAGCTTGGATCCAGGGAGCACCGGGGAGCTGTTTTTT
size: .
V: TRBV5-1
J: TRBJ2-2
D: .

CDR3: CASSGTSGSGANVLTF
DNA: TGTGCCAGCAGTGGGACTAGCGGCTCTGGGGCCAACGTCCTGACTTTC
size: few
V: TRBV6-1
J: TRBJ2-6
D: TRBD2

CDR3: CASSVDRSHYGYTF
DNA: TGTGCCAGCAGTGTTGACAGGTCGCACTATGGCTACACCTTC
size: .
V: TRBV6-5
J: TRBJ1-2
D: .

CDR3: CASSSTGGNTEAFF
DNA: TGTGCCAGCAGCTCGACAGGGGGTAACACTGAAGCTTTCTTT
size: once
V: TRBV11-3
J: TRBJ1-1
D: TRBD1

CDR3: CASSQDAQWDEKLFF
DNA: TGCGCCAGCAGCCAGGATGCCCAGTGGGACGAAAAACTGTTTTTT
size: .
V: TRBV4-1
J: TRBJ1-4
D: .

CDR3: CASGYSGNKEGNTIYF
DNA: TGTGCCAGCGGTTACTCGGGGAACAAGGAAGGAAACACCATATATTTT
size: .
V: TRBV6-6
J: TRBJ1-3
D: .

CDR3: CASSYSRGNHEQYF
DNA: TGTGCCAGCAGTTACTCACGGGGGAACCACGAGCAGTACTTC
size: .
V: TRBV6-5
J: TRBJ2-7
D: .

CDR3: CASSPTEGLYQPQHF
DNA: TGTGCCAGTAGTCCTACTGAGGGGCTGTATCAGCCCCAGCATTTT
size: once
V: TRBV19
J: TRBJ1-5
D: .

CDR3: CASSTTGAGNTIYF
DNA: TGTGCCAGCAGTACGACAGGGGCTGGAAACACCATATATTTT
size: .
V: TRBV6-1
J: TRBJ1-3
D: TRBD1

CDR3: CASSKFGGTDTQYF
DNA: TGTGCCAGCAGTAAGTTCGGGGGGACAGATACGCAGTATTTT
size: once
V: TRBV28
J: TRBJ2-3
D: TRBD2

CDR3: CASSLDPGPNQPQHF
DNA: TGTGCCAGCAGCCTCGACCCAGGGCCCAATCAGCCCCAGCATTTT
size: .
V: TRBV11-2
J: TRBJ1-5
D: .

CDR3: CASSRVLSRETQYF
DNA: TGTGCCAGCAGTCGGGTCTTGAGTCGTGAGACCCAGTACTTC
size: .
V: TRBV6-6
J: TRBJ2-5
D: .

CDR3: CASSHPLAGADYGYTF
DNA: TGTGCCAGCAGCCATCCTCTAGCGGGGGCGGACTATGGCTACACCTTC
size: .
V: TRBV7-9
J: TRBJ1-2
D: .

CDR3: CASSQYKGYTEAFF
DNA: TGTGCCAGCAGCCAATACAAGGGATACACTGAAGCTTTCTTT
size: few
V: TRBV16
J: TRBJ1-1
D: .

CDR3: CASSSVSGKETQYF
DNA: TGTGCCAGCAGCTCAGTATCAGGGAAAGAGACCCAGTACTTC
size: .
V: TRBV11-2
J: TRBJ2-5
D: .

CDR3: CASSPNALSGANVLTF
DNA: TGTGCCAGCTCCCCGAACGCCTTATCTGGGGCCAACGTCCTGACTTTC
size: .
V: TRBV18
J: TRBJ2-6
D: .

CDR3: CASSQDEGFYGYTF
DNA: TGCGCCAGCAGCCAAGATGAGGGATTCTATGGCTACACCTTC
size: .
V: TRBV4-1
J: TRBJ1-2
D: .

CDR3: CASSTPQNSPLHF
DNA: TGTGCCAGCAGTACTCCACAGAATTCACCCCTCCACTTT
size: .
V: TRBV25-1
J: TRBJ1-6
D: .

CDR3: CASSGSHSRTEAFF
DNA: TGTGCCAGTTCCGGGTCCCACTCGAGGACTGAAGCTTTCTTT
size: .
V: TRBV6-1
J: TRBJ1-1
D: .

CDR3: CAWSSDRGYGYTF
DNA: TGTGCCTGGAGTTCCGACAGGGGGTATGGCTACACCTTC
size: .
V: TRBV30
J: TRBJ1-2
D: TRBD1

CDR3: CASSLREDVAQYF
DNA: TGTGCCAGCAGCTTAAGGGAAGACGTCGCGCAGTACTTC
size: .
V: TRBV7-9
J: TRBJ2-7
D: .

CDR3: CAISGTSEILNNEQFF
DNA: TGTGCCATCAGTGGGACTAGCGAAATTCTTAACAATGAGCAGTTCTTC
size: .
V: TRBV10-3
J: TRBJ2-1
D: TRBD2

CDR3: CASSIGGGQETQYF
DNA: TGTGCCAGTAGTATTGGGGGGGGGCAAGAGACCCAGTACTTC
size: .
V: TRBV19
J: TRBJ2-5
D: TRBD2

CDR3: CASSRGRSTDTQYF
DNA: TGTGCCAGCAGCCGCGGGAGAAGCACAGATACGCAGTATTTT
size: .
V: TRBV9
J: TRBJ2-3
D: TRBD2

CDR3: CASSLGLRGWNQPQHF
DNA: TGTGCCAGCAGCTTGGGGTTAAGGGGGTGGAATCAGCCCCAGCATTTT
size: .
V: TRBV5-5
J: TRBJ1-5
D: .

CDR3: CASSYSGPGPYGGYTF
DNA: TGTGCCAGCAGTTACTCCGGGCCAGGTCCTTATGGGGGCTACACCTTC
size: .
V: TRBV6-5
J: TRBJ1-2
D: .

CDR3: CACLRASGGTGELFF
DNA: TGTGCCTGCCTCCGGGCTAGCGGGGGCACCGGGGAGCTGTTTTTT
size: once
V: TRBV30
J: TRBJ2-2
D: TRBD2

CDR3: CASSLTGGDYNEQFF
DNA: TGCGCCAGCAGCCTCACTGGCGGGGACTACAATGAGCAGTTCTTC
size: .
V: TRBV4-1
J: TRBJ2-1
D: .

CDR3: CAWSSGTGFLPLHF
DNA: TGTGCCTGGAGTTCCGGGACAGGGTTTCTGCCCCTCCACTTT
size: .
V: TRBV30
J: TRBJ1-6
D: TRBD1

CDR3: CASSSAGTTVAGELFF
DNA: TGTGCCAGTAGTTCGGCCGGGACGACAGTCGCCGGGGAGCTGTTTTTT
size: .
V: TRBV19
J: TRBJ2-2
D: .

CDR3: CASSLAGDGYNEQFF
DNA: TGTGCCAGCAGTCTAGCGGGAGATGGCTACAATGAGCAGTTCTTC
size: .
V: TRBV28
J: TRBJ2-1
D: TRBD2

CDR3: CAWSVLWTEDGYTF
DNA: TGTGCCTGGAGTGTACTGTGGACAGAAGATGGCTACACCTTC
size: .
V: TRBV30
J: TRBJ1-2
D: .

CDR3: CASSMARGGNTEAFF
DNA: TGTGCCAGTAGTATGGCCAGGGGGGGCAACACTGAAGCTTTCTTT
size: .
V: TRBV19
J: TRBJ1-1
D: TRBD1

CDR3: CAWSVVGGVTTSTDTQYF
DNA: TGTGCCTGGAGTGTTGTTGGCGGGGTTACTACTAGCACAGATACGCAGTATTTT
size: .
V: TRBV30
J: TRBJ2-3
D: .

CDR3: CASSVQELEQYF
DNA: TGTGCCAGCAGTGTACAGGAACTCGAGCAGTACTTC
size: .
V: TRBV25-1
J: TRBJ2-7
D: .

CDR3: CASIPWTTNEKLFF
DNA: TGTGCCAGTATTCCTTGGACAACTAATGAAAAACTGTTTTTT
size: .
V: TRBV19
J: TRBJ1-4
D: .

CDR3: CASSVGNRGLAFF
DNA: TGTGCCAGCAGCGTAGGGAACAGGGGCCTGGCTTTCTTT
size: few
V: TRBV9
J: TRBJ1-1
D: TRBD1

CDR3: CASSLMLGPNSPLHF
DNA: TGTGCCAGCAGTTTAATGTTAGGGCCGAATTCACCCCTCCACTTT
size: few
V: TRBV28
J: TRBJ1-6
D: .

CDR3: CASSVTGGAGNTIYF
DNA: TGTGCCAGCAGCGTTACAGGGGGCGCCGGAAACACCATATATTTT
size: .
V: TRBV9
J: TRBJ1-3
D: TRBD1

CDR3: CASSQGSSGSDEQYF
DNA: TGTGCCAGCAGCCAAGGCTCCAGCGGGAGTGACGAGCAGTACTTC
size: .
V: TRBV7-2
J: TRBJ2-7
D: TRBD2

CDR3: CASSQEAVAGANVLTF
DNA: TGCGCCAGCAGCCAAGAAGCGGTGGCTGGGGCCAACGTCCTGACTTTC
size: .
V: TRBV4-3
J: TRBJ2-6
D: .

CDR3: CASSRLAGHYEQYF
DNA: TGTGCCAGCAGCCGGCTAGCGGGGCACTACGAGCAGTACTTC
size: .
V: TRBV14
J: TRBJ2-7
D: TRBD2

CDR3: CAWSRTGFNSNQPQHF
DNA: TGTGCCTGGAGTAGGACAGGGTTTAACAGCAATCAGCCCCAGCATTTT
size: few
V: TRBV30
J: TRBJ1-5
D: TRBD1

CDR3: CASSYERLEETQYF
DNA: TGTGCCAGCAGTTACGAGAGGCTGGAGGAGACCCAGTACTTC
size: .
V: TRBV6-6
J: TRBJ2-5
D: .

CDR3: CASSLGNEQFF
DNA: TGTGCCAGCAGCTTAGGCAATGAGCAGTTCTTC
size: .
V: TRBV7-9
J: TRBJ2-1
D: .

CDR3: CASSHHQGDEKLFF
DNA: TGTGCCAGCAGCCACCACCAGGGGGATGAAAAACTGTTTTTT
size: .
V: TRBV11-2
J: TRBJ1-4
D: TRBD1

CDR3: CASTAKAGALRYEQYF
DNA: TGTGCCAGCACCGCTAAAGCGGGAGCTTTGAGGTACGAGCAGTACTTC
size: .
V: TRBV6-6
J: TRBJ2-7
D: TRBD2